Sequencing of this TCR beta chain was carried out in a study of T cells in Graves' hyperthyroidism and ophthalmopathy. Study-level points and caveats: A model of 13 V-J pairs discriminated ophthalmopathy from stable hyperthyroidism. Blood also contained most expanded thyroid clonotypes above 0.001. Ophthalmopathy was predicted by the model a median of approximately six months ahead of onset.

The V gene lost 5 bases and the J gene lost 5 bases, with 13 bases spanning the gap. The CDR3 has 13 residues. Germline V lookup: CDR1 MNHNS, CDR2 SASEGT. The CDR3 regions of TCR beta were amplified from RNA transcripts. HTBI primers drove first-round RT-PCR of the TCR CDR3. MiXCR, run by TCRdb on the multiplex PCR reads, gives a single entry per CDR3 protein. The sample yields under 300,000 distinct CDR3 sequences, 13% to 15% seen once. In its sample, this clonotype was seen many times. Its matching antigen is unknown. The sample consisted of blood. This rearrangement joins TRBV6-1 to TRBJ2-7, with D uncertain. This TCR was sampled from a woman in her thirties or forties with Graves' hyperthyroidism that later progressed to Graves' ophthalmopathy. Written as DNA, the CDR3 is TGTGCCAGCAGTTCCCCAGGACCTAACGAGCAGTACTTC. This encodes CASSSPGPNEQYF.